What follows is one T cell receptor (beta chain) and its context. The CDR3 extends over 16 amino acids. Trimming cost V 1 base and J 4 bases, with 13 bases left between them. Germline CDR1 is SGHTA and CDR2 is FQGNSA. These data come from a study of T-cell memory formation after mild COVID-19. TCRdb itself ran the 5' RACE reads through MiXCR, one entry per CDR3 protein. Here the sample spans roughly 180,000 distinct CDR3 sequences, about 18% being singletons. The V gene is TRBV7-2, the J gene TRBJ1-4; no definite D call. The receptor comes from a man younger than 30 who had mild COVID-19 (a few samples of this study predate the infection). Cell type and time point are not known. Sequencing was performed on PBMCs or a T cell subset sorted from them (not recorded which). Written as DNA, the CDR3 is TGTGCCAGCAGCTTAGGACTACTCCGTGATAATGAAAAACTGTTTTTT. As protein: CASSLGLLRDNEKLFF.